A single sample is the source of the 27 T cell receptor beta chains below, sequenced in a study of T cells after yellow fever vaccination. TCRdb re-analysed the 5' RACE reads in MiXCR, keeping a single row per CDR3 protein. The sample yields some 300,000 distinct CDR3 sequences, roughly 8% seen once. The source was PBMCs, collected roughly 46 days after the first yellow fever vaccination. The source of these receptors is a man younger than 35 who received the YFV17D yellow fever vaccine.

This clonotype has just a few counts. The chain has TRBV29-1 and TRBJ2-7; either TRBD1 or TRBD2 may fit D (6 bases each). The length of the CDR3 is 14 residues. Trimming took 5 bases from V and 0 from J, leaving 14 bases between them. The germline CDR1 and CDR2 sequences are SQVTM and ANQGSEA. CDR3 region: CSVREGGSSYEQYF. In nucleotides, the CDR3 is TGCAGCGTTCGCGAGGGGGGTAGCTCCTACGAGCAGTACTTC.

This clonotype has a count of ten or more. J is TRBJ2-1 and V is TRBV12-3 or TRBV12-4; D is uncertain. The V and J ends lost 0 bases and 10 bases respectively, with 13 bases between them. CDR3 length: 14 amino acids. This CDR3 reads CASSLAGLVGEQFF. The CDR3 region has the DNA TGTGCCAGCAGTTTAGCCGGCTTGGTGGGCGAGCAGTTCTTC.

The V call is TRBV4-3, the J call TRBJ1-1; a possible D gene is TRBD1 (5 bases). V gave up 2 bases and J gave up 5 bases, with 15 bases separating them. This CDR3 has 15 amino acids. CDR1 is LGHNA and CDR2 is YSLEER in the germline V gene. CDR3 in DNA: TGCGCCAGCAGCCAAATGGGGGGAGGTGCGACTGAAGCTTTCTTT. It is translated as CASSQMGGGATEAFF.

This clonotype was recorded a few times. The chain carries TRBV29-1 and TRBJ1-6, with no clear D. This CDR3 contains 13 residues. V was cut by 5 bases and J by 7 bases, with 12 bases left in between. Germline V gives CDR1 SQVTM, CDR2 ANQGSEA. CDR3 bases: TGCAGCGTTTTGGAGACCCCGAATTCACCCCTCCACTTT. Translation: CSVLETPNSPLHF.

The V and J genes are TRBV3-1 and TRBJ1-5; D call uncertain. Trimming pared 0 bases from V and 7 bases from J, leaving 10 bases between. CDR3 length: 14 residues. The germline V gene encodes CDR1 LGHDT and CDR2 YNNKEL (reference sequence). The CDR3 protein is CASSQDGVRQPQHF. The DNA for the CDR3 is TGTGCCAGCAGCCAAGACGGGGTTAGGCAGCCCCAGCATTTT.

The chain has TRBV2 and TRBJ2-7; D is perhaps TRBD2 (5 bases). Germline CDR1 and CDR2: SNHLY and FYNNEI. The germline V and J ends were trimmed by 6 bases and 7 bases, with 22 bases remaining between them. This CDR3 is 15 amino acids long. The CDR3 protein is CASSSKTFPPGEQYV. For the CDR3, the DNA is TGTGCCAGCAGCTCCAAGACATTCCCTCCGGGAGAGCAGTACGTC.

This chain links TRBV30 with TRBJ2-5; D possibly corresponds to TRBD2 (6 bases). The V and J ends lost 3 bases and 3 bases respectively, with 14 bases between them. Looked up from germline, CDR1 is GTSNPN and CDR2 is SVGIG (reference sequence). The CDR3 is 14 amino acids. CDR3 nucleotides: TGTGCCTGGAGCCTCCGTGGCGGGGAAGAGACCCAGTACTTC. This sequence encodes CAWSLRGGEETQYF.

This clonotype was seen repeatedly, ten times or more. The gene calls are TRBV6-2 or TRBV6-3 and TRBJ2-5, with a weak D call TRBD1 (6 bases). This CDR3 has 14 amino acids. The V gene's germline CDR1 is MNHEY and CDR2 SVGEGT. The V and J ends lost 0 bases and 5 bases respectively, with 10 bases between them. The CDR3 nucleotides read TGTGCCAGCAGTTACTCCGGCCAGGGGGAGACCCAGTACTTC. Translated: CASSYSGQGETQYF.

This sequence joins TRBV7-2 and TRBJ2-7; D may be TRBD1 or TRBD2 (5 bases each). Germline lookup yields CDR1 SGHTA and CDR2 FQGNSA. V lost 3 bases to trimming and J lost 5 bases, with 11 bases between them. The CDR3 has 13 amino acids. In DNA, the CDR3 is TGTGCCAGCAGCTTTCCGGGGACGAACGAGCAGTACTTC. The encoded protein is CASSFPGTNEQYF.

A remark on this clonotype: A junction end diverges from the germline sequence, so it may reflect a read error. The chain has TRBV20-1 and TRBJ2-1; 7 bases fit TRBD2. The CDR3 sequence is 16 residues long. Germline assignment: CDR1 DFQATT and CDR2 SNEGSKA (reference sequence). CDR3 sequence: CCARTALAVLYNEQFF. DNA of the CDR3: TGCTGTGCTAGAACCGCCCTAGCGGTCCTCTACAATGAGCAGTTCTTC.

V gene TRBV11-1 combines with J gene TRBJ2-2; D not certain. The CDR3 is 18 amino acids. CDR1 is SGHAT, CDR2 FQDESV, per germline (reference sequence). Trimming removed 1 base from V and 6 bases from J, with 21 bases in between. The CDR3 loop reads CASSLGGFGAFTAGELFF. The CDR3 nucleotides are TGTGCCAGCAGCTTAGGCGGTTTTGGCGCCTTCACTGCCGGGGAGCTGTTTTTT.

This chain uses TRBV5-6 with TRBJ2-5; 8 bases align to TRBD2. Germline V lookup: CDR1 SGHDT, CDR2 YYEEEE. The CDR3 is made up of 16 amino acids. Unmatched junction bases numbered 11, after V lost 4 bases and J lost 3 bases. CDR3 in DNA: TGTGCCAGCAGCCCGGCCGGCGGGGGGAACGAAGAGACCCAGTACTTC. Amino acids: CASSPAGGGNEETQYF.

The chain couples TRBV4-1 to TRBJ2-1; D is possibly TRBD2 (7 bases). The germline V gene encodes CDR1 MGHRA and CDR2 YSYEKL. This CDR3 is 20 amino acids long. With 0 bases removed from V and 3 bases from J, the gap between germline ends came to 24 bases. CDR3 nucleotide sequence: TGCGCCAGCAGCCAAGAAAGAGAGGATAGGGGGGGCGCCCTCTACAATGAGCAGTTCTTC. This codes for CASSQEREDRGGALYNEQFF.

The rearrangement links TRBV12-3 or TRBV12-4 to TRBJ1-6; 9 nucleotides line up with TRBD1. CDR3 length: 14 amino acids. Trimming took 6 bases from V and 8 from J; bases not matched to a gene: 5. CDR3 protein: CASRSQGAHSPLHF. CDR3 nucleotide sequence: TGTGCCAGCAGATCACAGGGGGCGCATTCACCCCTCCACTTT.

The rearrangement links TRBV29-1 to TRBJ1-6; 7 nucleotides line up with TRBD1. CDR3 length: 16 residues. Unmatched junction bases numbered 7, after V lost 0 bases and J lost 5 bases. Per germline, CDR1 SQVTM and CDR2 ANQGSEA. CDR3 loop: CSVEEAQGGNNSPLHF. The CDR3 bases are TGCAGCGTTGAAGAAGCCCAGGGGGGGAATAATTCACCCCTCCACTTT.

J is TRBJ1-1 and V is TRBV7-2; tentative D call: TRBD1 (6 bases). The CDR3 is made up of 14 amino acids. The V gene's germline CDR1 is SGHTA and CDR2 FQGNSA. V lost 2 bases, J lost 1 base, and 8 bases lay in between. CDR3 DNA: TGTGCCAGCAGCTTACGACAGGAGAACACTGAAGCTTTCTTT. Its protein product is CASSLRQENTEAFF.

The chain joins TRBV9 to TRBJ2-3, with 13 positions matching TRBD2. Germline lookup yields CDR1 SGDLS and CDR2 YYNGEE. There are 15 residues in the CDR3. Unmatched junction bases numbered 8, after V lost 10 bases and J lost 3 bases. The CDR3 is CAAKLAGGPTDTQYF. The CDR3 nucleotides are TGTGCCGCCAAACTAGCGGGGGGGCCGACAGATACGCAGTATTTT.

This sequence joins TRBV5-1 and TRBJ2-1; D is unclear. The V and J ends lost 2 bases and 0 bases respectively, with 9 bases between them. Germline V CDR1 and CDR2: SGHRS, YFSETQ. This CDR3 is 15 amino acids long. The CDR3 DNA reads TGCGCCAGCAGCTTTAGGCTATCCTCCTACAATGAGCAGTTCTTC. Translation: CASSFRLSSYNEQFF. Supplemented by reference TRBV5-1 and TRBJ2-1, the full variable domain reads KAGVTQTPRYLIKTRGQQVTLSCSPISGHRSVSWYQQTPGQGLQFLFEYFSETQRNKGNFPGRFSGRQFSNSRSEMNVSTLELGDSALYLCASSFRLSSYNEQFFGPGTRLTVL.

This clonotype was recorded many times. V gene TRBV6-5 combines with J gene TRBJ2-2, with 7 bases fitting TRBD2. CDR3 length: 16 amino acids. CDR1 is MNHEY and CDR2 is SVGAGI in the germline V gene. J gave up 0 bases and V 6 bases, and 7 bases lay outside the gene matches. CDR3 DNA sequence: TGTGCCAGCAGCCGAAACCTAGCGGCGAACACCGGGGAGCTGTTTTTT. It specifies CASSRNLAANTGELFF.

This clonotype appeared a single time. An end of the junction does not agree with germline; a read error may underlie this. The chain combines TRBV7-9 with TRBJ2-3; TRBD2 is a possible D gene (5 bases). The CDR3 has 16 residues. Germline-derived CDR1 and CDR2 are SEHNR and FQNEAQ (reference sequence). The CDR3 region is CARSLAMAVSTDTQYF. For the CDR3, the DNA is TGTGCCAGAAGCTTAGCGATGGCCGTTTCCACAGATACGCAGTATTTT. The full variable domain, in which reference TRBV7-9 and TRBJ2-3 provide the parts outside the CDR3, is DTGVSQNPRHKITKRGQNVTFRCDPISEHNRLYWYRQTLGQGPEFLTYFQNEAQLEKSRLLSDRFSAERPKGSFSTLEIQRTEQGDSAMYLCARSLAMAVSTDTQYFGPGTRLTVL.

The chain links TRBV12-3 or TRBV12-4 to TRBJ1-1; D uncertain. The CDR3 sequence is 16 residues long. Trimming took off 7 bases at V and 0 bases at J, with 18 bases between the two ends. CDR3 loop: CASTIRSVGMNTEAFF. CDR3 DNA: TGTGCCAGCACGATTAGATCAGTTGGTATGAACACTGAAGCTTTCTTT.

This clonotype was seen ten or more times. The chain carries TRBV20-1 and TRBJ2-5; D uncertain. The V gene lost 1 base and the J gene lost 0 bases, with 15 bases spanning the gap. The CDR3 runs 16 residues. Germline V gene sequence: CDR1 DFQATT, CDR2 SNEGSKA (reference sequence). CDR3 amino acids: CSARVRPSWYQETQYF. CDR3 bases: TGCAGTGCTAGAGTTCGCCCTAGTTGGTACCAAGAGACCCAGTACTTC.

The rearrangement links TRBV10-3 to TRBJ2-1; tentatively, D is TRBD2 (6 bases). Trimming shortened V by 2 bases and J by 10 bases, and 9 bases separated the two germline ends. CDR1 is ENHRY, CDR2 SYGVKD, per germline. This CDR3 comprises 12 residues. The CDR3: CAISERGVEQFF. CDR3 in DNA: TGTGCCATCAGTGAGCGCGGGGTGGAGCAGTTCTTC.

The V call is TRBV29-1, the J call TRBJ2-1, with unresolved D. Germline assignment: CDR1 SQVTM and CDR2 ANQGSEA. V dropped 6 bases and J dropped 3 bases, with 6 bases sitting between them. CDR3 length equals 11 residues. The CDR3 protein is CSVRLYNEQFF. CDR3 in DNA: TGCAGCGTCCGGCTCTACAATGAGCAGTTCTTC.

The table lists this clonotype with a few counts. The chain is built from TRBV20-1 and TRBJ2-2; D unclear. Germline lookup yields CDR1 DFQATT and CDR2 SNEGSKA (reference sequence). Trimming left V 3 bases short and J 10 bases short, with 15 bases between. The CDR3 runs to 13 residues. The CDR3 loop reads CSASPSPVKELFF. In DNA form, the CDR3 reads TGCAGTGCTAGTCCCTCCCCAGTTAAGGAGCTGTTTTTT.

This clonotype was observed a handful of times. The rearrangement uses TRBV7-2 and TRBJ1-5, with D possibly being TRBD1 (5 bases). Germline V CDR1 and CDR2: SGHTA, FQGNSA. V lost 3 bases to trimming and J lost 6 bases, with 9 bases between them. This CDR3 spans 13 amino acids. The CDR3 DNA sequence: TGTGCCAGCAGCTTGAGGGGCCTTCAGCCCCAGCATTTT. This translates into CASSLRGLQPQHF.

The chain couples TRBV29-1 to TRBJ2-2; 9 bases map to TRBD1. This CDR3 is built from 16 residues. Germline CDR1 and CDR2: SQVTM and ANQGSEA. V was clipped by 4 bases and J by 6 bases; unmatched bases: 12. The CDR3 protein is CSVVIGTGYMSGELFF. CDR3 DNA: TGCAGCGTTGTCATCGGGACAGGGTATATGTCCGGGGAGCTGTTTTTT.